This T cell receptor beta chain was identified in a study of T cell responses to AZD1222 COVID-19 vaccine. The table came from immunoSEQ multiplex PCR; TCRdb's copy has only in-frame clones and leaves some out. The sample holds 95,000 to 150,000 clones, 88% seen once. As regards this clone: Antigen unknown.

In germline, CDR1 is LGHDT, CDR2 YNNKEL (reference sequence). Trimming shortened V by 0 bases and J by 4 bases, and 9 bases separated the two germline ends. The CDR3 contains 14 residues. Broader study findings: Spike-wide coverage was observed for vaccine-associated CD4 TCRs, with dominant responses at 160-218 and 743-854. Donors, mostly white British, included more females; clonal diversity was possibly underestimated. Baseline antibody screening turned up just six or seven seropositive AZD1222 recipients.

The rearrangement uses TRBV3-1 (or the pseudogene TRBV3-2) and TRBJ1-2, with D uncertain. The sequencing here drew on peripheral blood, taken on day 0 of AZD1222 vaccination. The receptor comes from an adult in good health. Written as DNA, the CDR3 is TGTGCCAGCAGCCAAGAAAGGGAGGGCTATGGCTACACCTTC. Residues: CASSQEREGYGYTF.